This TCR beta chain was sequenced for a study of CD8+ T cells in alopecia areata. Extracted RNA was reverse transcribed into cDNA, the sequencing template. Sequenced by immunoSEQ multiplex PCR; TCRdb stores in-frame clones only, minus some. The sample shows 140,000 to 150,000 clones, 45% to 60% of them seen only once. Findings and caveats of the study: With one nonresponder, baseline CD8+ expansion's link to response remains uncertain. Lesional scalp displayed greater clonality than normal scalp, most notably in alopecia totalis/universalis.

Treatment specified: oral pan-JAK inhibitor, 5-10 mg twice daily. This clone showed up just a few times. Its antigen is currently unknown. Germline-derived CDR1 and CDR2 are MNHEY and SMNVEV (reference sequence). The CDR3 totals 13 residues. Deletions cut 0 bases from V and 7 bases from J, with 9 bases between. This sequence was found in a human donor with alopecia areata. The sequenced sample was CD8+ T cells sorted from blood, obtained at week 4, from a patient treated with tofacitinib. The rearrangement uses TRBV27 and TRBJ1-2; D call uncertain. The CDR3 here is CASSLSGFSGYTF. In nucleotides, the CDR3 is TGTGCCAGCAGTTTATCGGGATTCTCTGGCTACACCTTC.